This T cell receptor beta chain was recovered during a study of blood T cell repertoires in COVID-19. Study background: Italy, Spain and the United States were the sources of the convalescent and acute COVID-19 samples. Sample material is recorded as cDNA or gDNA derived from T cells, B-cell-depleted T cells, or PBMCs.

In the authors' methods: Quantification of nucleated cells was approximated via reference gene primer amplification. Here immunoSEQ multiplex PCR was the method, and the copy in TCRdb shows in-frame clones only, minus some. V and J calls and clone size are as listed in that table; D and trimming were resolved from the DNA. The repertoire holds 90,000 to 100,000 clones, with about 88% as singletons. Germline V lookup: CDR1 KGHSH, CDR2 LQKENI. With 0 bases clipped from V and 2 bases from J, the junction kept 3 bases outside the gene matches. CDR3 size: 15 residues. The chain uses TRBV18 and TRBJ1-2; 7 bases fit TRBD1. The sequencing sample was made of peripheral blood. The receptor was derived from an older woman with acute or convalescent COVID-19. Here the CDR3 reads CASSPPGTVNYGYTF. The CDR3 DNA reads as TGTGCCAGCTCACCACCCGGGACAGTCAACTATGGCTACACCTTC.